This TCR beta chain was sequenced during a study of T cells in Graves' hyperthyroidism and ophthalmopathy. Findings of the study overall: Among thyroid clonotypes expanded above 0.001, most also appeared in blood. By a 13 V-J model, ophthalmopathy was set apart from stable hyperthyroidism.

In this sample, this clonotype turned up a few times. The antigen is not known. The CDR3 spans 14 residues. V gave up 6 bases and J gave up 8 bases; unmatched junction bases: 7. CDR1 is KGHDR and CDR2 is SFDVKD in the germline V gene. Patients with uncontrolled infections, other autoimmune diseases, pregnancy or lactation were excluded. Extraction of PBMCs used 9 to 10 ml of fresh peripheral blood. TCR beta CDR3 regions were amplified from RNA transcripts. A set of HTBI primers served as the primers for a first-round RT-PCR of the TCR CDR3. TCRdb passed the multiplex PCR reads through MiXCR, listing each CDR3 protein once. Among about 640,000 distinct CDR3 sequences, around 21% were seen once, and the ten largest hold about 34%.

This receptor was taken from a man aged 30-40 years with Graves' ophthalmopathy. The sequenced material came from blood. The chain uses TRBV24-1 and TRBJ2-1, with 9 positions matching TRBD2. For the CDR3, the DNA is TGTGCCACCAGTCCTAGCGGGATGCTGTATGAGCAGTTCTTC. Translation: CATSPSGMLYEQFF.